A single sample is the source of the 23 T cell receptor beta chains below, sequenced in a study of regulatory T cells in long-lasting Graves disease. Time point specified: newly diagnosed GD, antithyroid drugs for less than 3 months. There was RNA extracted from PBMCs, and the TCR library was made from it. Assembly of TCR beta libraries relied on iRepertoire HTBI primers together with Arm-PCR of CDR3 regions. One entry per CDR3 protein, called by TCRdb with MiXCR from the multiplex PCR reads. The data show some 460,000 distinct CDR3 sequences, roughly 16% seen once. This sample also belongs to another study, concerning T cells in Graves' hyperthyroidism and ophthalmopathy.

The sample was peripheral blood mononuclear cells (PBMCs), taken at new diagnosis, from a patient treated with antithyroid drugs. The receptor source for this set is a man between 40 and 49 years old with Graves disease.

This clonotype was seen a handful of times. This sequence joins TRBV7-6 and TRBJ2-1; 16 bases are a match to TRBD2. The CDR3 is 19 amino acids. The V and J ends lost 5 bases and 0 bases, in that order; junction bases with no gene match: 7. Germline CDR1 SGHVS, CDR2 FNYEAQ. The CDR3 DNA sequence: TGTGCCAGCAGCGCAGGGACTAGCGGGAGGGGGAGCTCCTACAATGAGCAGTTCTTC. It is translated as CASSAGTSGRGSSYNEQFF. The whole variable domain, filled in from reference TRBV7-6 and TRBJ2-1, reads GAGVSQSPRYKVTKRGQDVALRCDPISGHVSLYWYRQALGQGPEFLTYFNYEAQQDKSGLPNDRFSAERPEGSISTLTIQRTEQRDSAMYRCASSAGTSGRGSSYNEQFFGPGTRLTVL.

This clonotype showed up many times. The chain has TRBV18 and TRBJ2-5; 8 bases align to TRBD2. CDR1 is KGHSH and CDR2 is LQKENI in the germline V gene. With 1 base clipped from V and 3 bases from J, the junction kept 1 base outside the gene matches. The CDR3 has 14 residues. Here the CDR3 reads CASSPQLAEETQYF. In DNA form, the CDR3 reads TGTGCCAGCTCACCACAACTAGCGGAAGAGACCCAGTACTTC.

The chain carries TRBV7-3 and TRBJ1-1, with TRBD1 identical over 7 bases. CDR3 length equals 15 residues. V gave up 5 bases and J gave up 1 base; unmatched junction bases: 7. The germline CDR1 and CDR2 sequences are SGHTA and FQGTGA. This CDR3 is CASSPLGTENTEAFF. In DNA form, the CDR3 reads TGTGCCAGCAGCCCCTTAGGGACAGAGAACACTGAAGCTTTCTTT.

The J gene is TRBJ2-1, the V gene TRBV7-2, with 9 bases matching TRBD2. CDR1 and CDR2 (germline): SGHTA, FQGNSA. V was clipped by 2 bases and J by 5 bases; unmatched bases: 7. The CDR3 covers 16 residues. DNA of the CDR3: TGTGCCAGCAGCTTATCGAGGACTAGCGTTCACAATGAGCAGTTCTTC. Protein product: CASSLSRTSVHNEQFF.

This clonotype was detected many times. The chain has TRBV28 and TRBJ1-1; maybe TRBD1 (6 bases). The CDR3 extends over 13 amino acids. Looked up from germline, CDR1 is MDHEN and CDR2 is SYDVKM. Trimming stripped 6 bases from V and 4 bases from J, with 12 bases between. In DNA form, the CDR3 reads TGTGCCAGCAGGTCAAGGGGGGTCACTGAAGCTTTCTTT. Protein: CASRSRGVTEAFF.

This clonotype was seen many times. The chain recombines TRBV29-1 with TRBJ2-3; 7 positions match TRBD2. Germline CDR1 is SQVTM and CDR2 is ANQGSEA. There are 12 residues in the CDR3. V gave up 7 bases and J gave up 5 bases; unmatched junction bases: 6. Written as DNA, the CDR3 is TGCAGCGCCACGGCGGGGGTAGATACGCAGTATTTT. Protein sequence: CSATAGVDTQYF.

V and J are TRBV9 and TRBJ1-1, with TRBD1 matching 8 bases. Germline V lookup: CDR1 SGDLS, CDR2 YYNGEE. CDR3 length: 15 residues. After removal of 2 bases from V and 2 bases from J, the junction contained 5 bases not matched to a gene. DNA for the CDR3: TGTGCCAGCAGCGTGGGGGACAGGACTAACACTGAAGCTTTCTTT. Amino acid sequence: CASSVGDRTNTEAFF.

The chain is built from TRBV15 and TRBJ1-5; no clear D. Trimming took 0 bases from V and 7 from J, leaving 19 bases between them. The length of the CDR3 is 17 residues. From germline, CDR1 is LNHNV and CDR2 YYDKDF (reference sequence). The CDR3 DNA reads TGTGCCACCAGCAGAGACATGGGGTCAACGAGCCGACAGCCCCAGCATTTT. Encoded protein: CATSRDMGSTSRQPQHF.

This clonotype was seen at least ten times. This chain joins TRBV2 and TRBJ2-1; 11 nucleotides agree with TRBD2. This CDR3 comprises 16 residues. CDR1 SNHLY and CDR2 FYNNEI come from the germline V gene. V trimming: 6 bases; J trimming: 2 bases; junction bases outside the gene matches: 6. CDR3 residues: CASRGLAGGAYNEQFF. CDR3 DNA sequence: TGTGCCAGCAGGGGCTTAGCGGGAGGGGCCTACAATGAGCAGTTCTTC.

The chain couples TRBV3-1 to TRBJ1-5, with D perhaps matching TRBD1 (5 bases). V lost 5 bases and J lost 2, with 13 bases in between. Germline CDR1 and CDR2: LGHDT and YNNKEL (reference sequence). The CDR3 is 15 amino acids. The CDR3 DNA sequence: TGTGCCAGCAGCGAGGACATAAGGGGCAATCAGCCCCAGCATTTT. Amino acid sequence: CASSEDIRGNQPQHF.

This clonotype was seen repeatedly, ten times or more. CDR3 sequence reads: CASSPLKDRGNTEAFF. The CDR3 coding sequence is TGTGCCAGCTCACCTCTGAAAGACAGGGGAAACACTGAAGCTTTCTTT. J is TRBJ1-1 and V is TRBV18; 8 nucleotides line up with TRBD1. Germline loops: CDR1 KGHSH, CDR2 LQKENI. This CDR3 is 16 amino acids long. With V trimmed by 3 bases and J by 2 bases, 8 bases remained unmatched.

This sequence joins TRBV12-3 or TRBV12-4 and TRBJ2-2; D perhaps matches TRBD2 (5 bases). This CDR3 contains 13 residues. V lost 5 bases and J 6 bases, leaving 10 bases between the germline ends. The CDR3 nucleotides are TGTGCCAGCAGTAGGGAGTTCCCCGGGGAGCTGTTTTTT. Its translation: CASSREFPGELFF.

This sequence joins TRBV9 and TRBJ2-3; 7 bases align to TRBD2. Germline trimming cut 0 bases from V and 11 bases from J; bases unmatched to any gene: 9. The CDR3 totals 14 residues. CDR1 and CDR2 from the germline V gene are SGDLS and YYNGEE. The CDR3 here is CASSVAHPTSLQYF. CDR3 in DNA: TGTGCCAGCAGCGTAGCCCACCCGACTAGCCTGCAGTATTTT.

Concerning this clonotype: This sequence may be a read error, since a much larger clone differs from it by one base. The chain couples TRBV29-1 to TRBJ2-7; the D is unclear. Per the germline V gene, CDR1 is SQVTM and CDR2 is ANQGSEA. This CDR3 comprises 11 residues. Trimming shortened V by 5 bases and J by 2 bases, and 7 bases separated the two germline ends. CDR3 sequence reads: CSVNRAYEQYF. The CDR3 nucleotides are TGCAGCGTTAACCGGGCCTACGAGCAGTACTTC.

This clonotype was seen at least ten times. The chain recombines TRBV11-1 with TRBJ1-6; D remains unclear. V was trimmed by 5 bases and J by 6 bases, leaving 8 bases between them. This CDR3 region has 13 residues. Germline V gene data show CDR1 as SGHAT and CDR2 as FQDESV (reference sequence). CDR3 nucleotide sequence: TGTGCCAGCAGCGCGACCGGTAATTCACCCCTCCACTTT. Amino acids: CASSATGNSPLHF.

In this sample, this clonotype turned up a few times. CDR3 sequence reads: CATEVGNGQPQHF. The CDR3 DNA follows: TGTGCCACGGAAGTGGGGAATGGTCAGCCCCAGCATTTT. This chain joins TRBV10-3 and TRBJ1-5; D not certain. CDR3 size: 13 residues. V lost 10 bases and J lost 6, with 16 bases in between. The germline CDR1 and CDR2 sequences are ENHRY and SYGVKD.

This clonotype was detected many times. The CDR3 loop is CASSLFGTSSGEQYF. CDR3 DNA sequence: TGTGCCAGCAGCTTATTTGGGACTAGCTCCGGGGAGCAGTACTTC. The chain employs TRBV7-2 and TRBJ2-7; 9 nucleotides agree with TRBD2. J lost 7 bases, V lost 2 bases, and 9 bases had no gene match. The length of the CDR3 is 15 residues. CDR1 and CDR2 (germline): SGHTA, FQGNSA.

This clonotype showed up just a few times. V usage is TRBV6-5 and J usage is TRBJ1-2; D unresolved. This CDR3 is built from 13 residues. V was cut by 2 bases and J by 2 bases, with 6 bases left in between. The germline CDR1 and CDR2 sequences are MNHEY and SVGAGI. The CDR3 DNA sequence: TGTGCCAGCAGTTACAGTCAGAACTATGGCTACACCTTC. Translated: CASSYSQNYGYTF.

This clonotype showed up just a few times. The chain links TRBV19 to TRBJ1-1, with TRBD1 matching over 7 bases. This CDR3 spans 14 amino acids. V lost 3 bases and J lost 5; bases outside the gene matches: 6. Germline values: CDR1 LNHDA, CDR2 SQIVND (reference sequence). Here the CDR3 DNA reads TGTGCCAGTAGTATTTTAGGGGGCAGAACTGAAGCTTTCTTT. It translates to CASSILGGRTEAFF. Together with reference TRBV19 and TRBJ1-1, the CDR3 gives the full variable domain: DGGITQSPKYLFRKEGQNVTLSCEQNLNHDAMYWYRQDPGQGLRLIYYSQIVNDFQKGDIAEGYSVSREKKESFPLTVTSAQKNPTAFYLCASSILGGRTEAFFGQGTRLTVV.

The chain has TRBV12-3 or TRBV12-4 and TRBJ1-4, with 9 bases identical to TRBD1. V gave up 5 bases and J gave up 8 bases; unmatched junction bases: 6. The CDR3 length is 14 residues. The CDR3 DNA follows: TGTGCCAGCAGTACCGGGACAGGGAGGGAAAAACTGTTTTTT. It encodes CASSTGTGREKLFF.

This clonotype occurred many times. CDR3 residues: CASSSGQGHEQYF. The CDR3 coding sequence is TGCGCCAGCAGCTCCGGACAGGGGCACGAGCAGTACTTC. The chain joins TRBV5-1 to TRBJ2-7; 9 nucleotides agree with TRBD1. Germline V gene sequence: CDR1 SGHRS, CDR2 YFSETQ. The junction had 3 bases not matched to a gene; V was cut back by 3 bases and J by 5 bases. The CDR3 is 13 amino acids. Based on the CDR3 plus reference TRBV5-1 and TRBJ2-7, the full variable domain is KAGVTQTPRYLIKTRGQQVTLSCSPISGHRSVSWYQQTPGQGLQFLFEYFSETQRNKGNFPGRFSGRQFSNSRSEMNVSTLELGDSALYLCASSSGQGHEQYFGPGTRLTVT.

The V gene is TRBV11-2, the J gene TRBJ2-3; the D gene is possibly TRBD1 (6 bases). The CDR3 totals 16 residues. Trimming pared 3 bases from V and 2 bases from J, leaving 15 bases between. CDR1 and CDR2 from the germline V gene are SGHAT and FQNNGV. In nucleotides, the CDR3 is TGTGCCAGCAGCTTGAGGGACAACCAAGCCACAGATACGCAGTATTTT. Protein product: CASSLRDNQATDTQYF.

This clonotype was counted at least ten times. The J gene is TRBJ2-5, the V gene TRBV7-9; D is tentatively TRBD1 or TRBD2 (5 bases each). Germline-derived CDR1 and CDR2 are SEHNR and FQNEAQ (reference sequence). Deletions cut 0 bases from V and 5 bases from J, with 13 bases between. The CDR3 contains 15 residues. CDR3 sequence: CASSLAPAGTETQYF. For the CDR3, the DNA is TGTGCCAGCAGCTTAGCGCCGGCAGGGACCGAGACCCAGTACTTC.